Described below is a single TCR beta chain sequence and its context. The sample belongs to a study of CD8 T cells in Susac syndrome. The overall study: Fewer than 10 of the sequenced Susac syndrome patients were in remission, and roughly six had active disease.

Germline values: CDR1 SGHTA, CDR2 FQGTGA. V shed 5 bases and J 1 base; nucleotides not matched to a gene: 13. This CDR3 contains 17 residues. cDNA came from roughly 0.47 to 1 ug RNA primed by random hexamers. One entry per CDR3 protein results from TCRdb running MiXCR on the immunoSEQ multiplex PCR reads. The sample has about 190,000 distinct CDR3 sequences, about 95% seen once. This rearrangement joins TRBV7-3 to TRBJ2-5; 7 positions match TRBD2. This TCR was recovered from a human donor with Susac syndrome. The sequenced material came from CD8+ T cells from PBMCs. The CDR3 DNA follows: TGTGCCAGCAGCCTCTCGCCCCAGCGGGGATCCCAAGAGACCCAGTACTTC. It yields the protein CASSLSPQRGSQETQYF. Using reference TRBV7-3 and TRBJ2-5 for the parts outside the CDR3, the full variable domain is GAGVSQTPSNKVTEKGKYVELRCDPISGHTALYWYRQSLGQGPEFLIYFQGTGAADDSGLPNDRFFAVRPEGSVSTLKIQRTERGDSAVYLCASSLSPQRGSQETQYFGPGTRLLVL.